This note documents a single T cell receptor beta chain sequence. Original processing methods: From reference gene primer amplification, estimates of nucleated cell counts were derived. Sequencing was performed with immunoSEQ multiplex PCR; in TCRdb, only in-frame clones are kept and a portion is missing. V, J and clone size are taken as reported in that table, and D and trimming were inferred from the DNA itself. The sample carries approximately 120,000 clones, roughly four fifths recorded once. Recovery among Cohort 3 donors was established by two negative PCRs, clearance, or symptom resolution. The sample originates from a study of blood T cell repertoires in COVID-19. The germline gives CDR1 WNHNN, CDR2 SYGVQD (reference sequence). The CDR3 length is 16 residues. Deletions cut 6 bases from V and 7 bases from J, with 24 bases between.

This chain links TRBV10-1 with TRBJ1-2; the D gene is possibly TRBD1 (6 bases). Sequencing was carried out using PBMCs or T cells enriched from blood (not recorded which). The sequence was obtained from a young man who had recovered from COVID-19. Here the CDR3 reads CASSTRRGADSGGYTF. The CDR3 nucleotides are TGCGCCAGCAGCACCAGGCGGGGGGCGGATTCGGGTGGCTACACCTTC.